These 3 T cell receptor beta chains share one sample of origin, sequenced in a study of blood T cell repertoires in COVID-19. The protocol was immunoSEQ multiplex PCR, while the TCRdb copy is restricted to in-frame clones and leaves out a portion. The sample lists about 100,000 clones; around 89% were seen once. Sequenced: peripheral blood. The receptors stem from a man aged 45-60 years with active or convalescent COVID-19.

This chain uses TRBV11-2 with TRBJ2-7, with 12 nucleotides matching TRBD2. This CDR3 region has 16 residues. V lost 5 bases to trimming and J lost 1 base; unmatched junction nucleotides: 6. The germline V gene encodes CDR1 SGHAT and CDR2 FQNNGV. The CDR3 DNA sequence: TGTGCCAGCAGCATCCCACTAGCGGGAGGATCCTACGAGCAGTACTTC. Amino acids: CASSIPLAGGSYEQYF.

This chain links TRBV5-1 with TRBJ2-1; 13 nucleotides match TRBD2. This CDR3 spans 17 amino acids. Trimming took 4 bases from V and 7 from J; bases not matched to a gene: 11. Germline V gene lookup returns CDR1 SGHRS and CDR2 YFSETQ. The CDR3 region is CASSGRTSGRPGNEQFF. The CDR3 region has the DNA TGCGCCAGCAGCGGCCGGACTAGCGGGAGACCGGGGAATGAGCAGTTCTTC.

The chain couples TRBV28 to TRBJ1-2; D uncertain. There are 13 residues in the CDR3. The V gene lost 0 bases and the J gene lost 6 bases, with 8 bases spanning the gap. Germline CDR1 reads MDHEN; CDR2 reads SYDVKM. CDR3 bases: TGTGCCAGCAGTTTATGGCAGGTGGATGGCTACACCTTC. It specifies CASSLWQVDGYTF.